The rows below give T cell receptor beta chains drawn from one sample of a study of control samples from healthy donors and cancer patients. Clones were read by immunoSEQ multiplex PCR, and TCRdb kept only the in-frame ones, dropping some. Of 100,000 to 150,000 clones listed, around 92% were seen once; the top ten hold 0.55% to 0.65%. The source material was PBMCs. The receptors were sampled from an elderly man with head and neck cancer. Both conserved end residues are part of each CDR3. Fields, in order: V gene, clone size, J gene, D gene, CDR3 DNA, CDR3 protein. A D gene is named only where the DNA matches it firmly. Clone sizes are given selectively: once, few, many, or a class where the clone is expanded.

V gene: TRBV2
clone size: NA
J gene: TRBJ1-4
D gene: NA
CDR3 DNA: TGTGCCAGCAGTGACCAACACCTGACAGCGCCTAATGAAAAACTGTTTTTT
CDR3 protein: CASSDQHLTAPNEKLFF

V gene: TRBV9
clone size: NA
J gene: TRBJ2-7
D gene: NA
CDR3 DNA: TGTGCCAGCAGCGTAGTGTCACGGCGCAGGGGAGAGCAGTACTTC
CDR3 protein: CASSVVSRRRGEQYF

V gene: TRBV15
clone size: NA
J gene: TRBJ2-5
D gene: NA
CDR3 DNA: TGTGCCACCAGCAGAGATCTGGAGACCCAGTACTTC
CDR3 protein: CATSRDLETQYF

V gene: TRBV5-1
clone size: NA
J gene: TRBJ1-1
D gene: TRBD1
CDR3 DNA: TGCGCCAGCAGCGTGGACAGGGCGTATTATAACACTGAAGCTTTCTTT
CDR3 protein: CASSVDRAYYNTEAFF

V gene: TRBV30
clone size: NA
J gene: TRBJ2-3
D gene: TRBD2
CDR3 DNA: TGTGCCTGGAGAGAGCGGGGGGGCCTGGATACGCAGTATTTT
CDR3 protein: CAWRERGGLDTQYF

V gene: TRBV29-1
clone size: NA
J gene: TRBJ1-2
D gene: NA
CDR3 DNA: TGCAGCGTCCAACAACACGAGGGAATCTATGGCTACACCTTC
CDR3 protein: CSVQQHEGIYGYTF

V gene: TRBV5-4
clone size: NA
J gene: TRBJ2-2
D gene: TRBD1
CDR3 DNA: TGTGCCACTCATACAGGGGGTAACACCGGGGAGCTGTTTTTT
CDR3 protein: CATHTGGNTGELFF

V gene: TRBV5-1
clone size: NA
J gene: TRBJ2-3
D gene: TRBD2
CDR3 DNA: TGCGCCAGCAGCTTTAGCGGGGGGGCCGATACGCAGTATTTT
CDR3 protein: CASSFSGGADTQYF

V gene: TRBV5-1
clone size: NA
J gene: TRBJ1-2
D gene: NA
CDR3 DNA: TGCGCCAGCAGCTTGGAGCTGTGGGGGGGTGACAACTATGGCTACACCTTC
CDR3 protein: CASSLELWGGDNYGYTF

V gene: TRBV19
clone size: NA
J gene: TRBJ2-1
D gene: NA
CDR3 DNA: TGTGCCAGTAGTCGCCAGGGAGCGCCTACGAATGAGCAGTTCTTC
CDR3 protein: CASSRQGAPTNEQFF

V gene: TRBV10-2
clone size: NA
J gene: TRBJ2-7
D gene: NA
CDR3 DNA: TGCGCCAGCAGTGAGTCCTGGCTAGCAGACAAATACGAGCAGTACTTC
CDR3 protein: CASSESWLADKYEQYF

V gene: TRBV6-5
clone size: NA
J gene: TRBJ1-5
D gene: TRBD1
CDR3 DNA: TGTGCCAGCAGCCGGGACAGGGGGAAAGACCAGCCCCAGCATTTT
CDR3 protein: CASSRDRGKDQPQHF

V gene: TRBV4-2
clone size: NA
J gene: TRBJ2-7
D gene: TRBD2
CDR3 DNA: TGTGCCAGCAGCCAAGAGGGGTTGGGACTATCTTTTTACGAGCAGTACTTC
CDR3 protein: CASSQEGLGLSFYEQYF

V gene: TRBV12-3/TRBV12-4
clone size: NA
J gene: TRBJ1-5
D gene: NA
CDR3 DNA: TGTGCCAGCACCCCGACGAGCAATCAGCCCCAGCATTTT
CDR3 protein: CASTPTSNQPQHF

V gene: TRBV2
clone size: once
J gene: TRBJ2-1
D gene: TRBD2
CDR3 DNA: TGTGCCAGCCCTGGACGGCCCAGCGGGAGGGTGAGCTCCTACAATGAGCAGTTCTTC
CDR3 protein: CASPGRPSGRVSSYNEQFF

V gene: TRBV19
clone size: NA
J gene: TRBJ2-1
D gene: NA
CDR3 DNA: TGTGCCAGTAGTCCCCTCCCGGGGCCATCCTACAATGAGCAGTTCTTC
CDR3 protein: CASSPLPGPSYNEQFF

V gene: TRBV5-1
clone size: NA
J gene: TRBJ1-3
D gene: NA
CDR3 DNA: TGCGCCAGCAGCTTGACCGCGGGGGGAAACACCATATATTTT
CDR3 protein: CASSLTAGGNTIYF

V gene: TRBV6-1
clone size: NA
J gene: TRBJ1-2
D gene: NA
CDR3 DNA: TGTGCCAGCAGTGAAGCAACCCAGGTGAGGAGCTACACCTTC
CDR3 protein: CASSEATQVRSYTF

V gene: TRBV29-1
clone size: NA
J gene: TRBJ1-2
D gene: TRBD1
CDR3 DNA: TGCAGCGCCGATGACAGGGGGAACTATGGCTACACCTTC
CDR3 protein: CSADDRGNYGYTF

V gene: TRBV30
clone size: NA
J gene: TRBJ1-6
D gene: NA
CDR3 DNA: TGTGCCTGGGACCCAGACAGCTCCTATAATTCACCCCTCCACTTT
CDR3 protein: CAWDPDSSYNSPLHF

V gene: TRBV25-1
clone size: once
J gene: TRBJ1-1
D gene: TRBD1
CDR3 DNA: TGTGCCAGCAGTGAAGCGGACAGGGGAGCTTTCTTT
CDR3 protein: CASSEADRGAFF

V gene: TRBV4-3
clone size: NA
J gene: TRBJ1-2
D gene: NA
CDR3 DNA: TGCGCCAGCAGCCAAGTATATCGGACAGCCTATGGCTACACCTTC
CDR3 protein: CASSQVYRTAYGYTF

V gene: TRBV7-9
clone size: NA
J gene: TRBJ2-1
D gene: NA
CDR3 DNA: TGTGCCAGCAGCTCAAATAGCGGAACCTACAATGAGCAGTTCTTC
CDR3 protein: CASSSNSGTYNEQFF

V gene: TRBV30
clone size: NA
J gene: TRBJ2-3
D gene: TRBD2
CDR3 DNA: TGTGCCTGGGGGGGTAGGGGACTAGCGGGTCCCGATACGCAGTATTTT
CDR3 protein: CAWGGRGLAGPDTQYF

V gene: TRBV11-3
clone size: NA
J gene: TRBJ2-2
D gene: TRBD1
CDR3 DNA: TGTGCCAGCAGCAGGGGACAGGGGGCGAACGGGGAGCTGTTTTTT
CDR3 protein: CASSRGQGANGELFF

V gene: TRBV25-1
clone size: NA
J gene: TRBJ2-3
D gene: TRBD1
CDR3 DNA: TGTGCCAGCAGTGAATGGGTTCGACAGGGAGTAGATACGCAGTATTTT
CDR3 protein: CASSEWVRQGVDTQYF

V gene: TRBV12-3/TRBV12-4
clone size: NA
J gene: TRBJ1-3
D gene: NA
CDR3 DNA: TGTGCCAGTCGTAGGCTCTCTGGAAACACCATATATTTT
CDR3 protein: CASRRLSGNTIYF

V gene: TRBV18
clone size: NA
J gene: TRBJ1-3
D gene: NA
CDR3 DNA: TGTGCCAGCTCACCAGAAAAGATCTCTGGAAACACCATATATTTT
CDR3 protein: CASSPEKISGNTIYF

V gene: TRBV11-2
clone size: NA
J gene: TRBJ2-2
D gene: NA
CDR3 DNA: TGTGCCAGCAGCTTAGTATGGGGCCGCACCGGGGAGCTGTTTTTT
CDR3 protein: CASSLVWGRTGELFF

V gene: TRBV12-3/TRBV12-4
clone size: NA
J gene: TRBJ1-6
D gene: NA
CDR3 DNA: TGTGCCAGCAGGCCGGGGGGTTCACCCCTCCACTTT
CDR3 protein: CASRPGGSPLHF

V gene: TRBV18
clone size: NA
J gene: TRBJ2-5
D gene: TRBD2
CDR3 DNA: TGTGCCAGCTCACCGGGACTAGCGGGGGGGCCAGAGTTCCAAGAGACCCAGTACTTC
CDR3 protein: CASSPGLAGGPEFQETQYF

V gene: TRBV5-1
clone size: NA
J gene: TRBJ2-2
D gene: NA
CDR3 DNA: TGCGCCAGCAGCCCGTCTATTGGGACACAGAACACCGGGGAGCTGTTTTTT
CDR3 protein: CASSPSIGTQNTGELFF

V gene: TRBV11-3
clone size: NA
J gene: TRBJ1-1
D gene: NA
CDR3 DNA: TGTGCCAGCAGCTTGGCTAGCGCCACTGAAGCTTTCTTT
CDR3 protein: CASSLASATEAFF

V gene: TRBV6-5
clone size: NA
J gene: TRBJ1-1
D gene: NA
CDR3 DNA: TGTGCCAGCACCCGGACTTCCCCTGAAGCTTTCTTT
CDR3 protein: CASTRTSPEAFF

V gene: TRBV3-1/TRBV3-2
clone size: NA
J gene: TRBJ2-2
D gene: NA
CDR3 DNA: TGTGCCAGCAGCCAAGAGGGGGACGTGACACACGACACCGGGGAGCTGTTTTTT
CDR3 protein: CASSQEGDVTHDTGELFF

V gene: TRBV4-1
clone size: NA
J gene: TRBJ1-3
D gene: TRBD1
CDR3 DNA: TGCGCCAGCAGCCAGGGACAGGGAGTAAACACCATATATTTT
CDR3 protein: CASSQGQGVNTIYF

V gene: TRBV5-4
clone size: NA
J gene: TRBJ1-1
D gene: NA
CDR3 DNA: TGTGCCAGCAGGGGAAGTCAGGGAAACACTGAAGCTTTCTTT
CDR3 protein: CASRGSQGNTEAFF

V gene: TRBV7-9
clone size: NA
J gene: TRBJ1-1
D gene: NA
CDR3 DNA: TGTGCCAGCAGCTTCACAGGGTCCCCTGAAGCTTTCTTT
CDR3 protein: CASSFTGSPEAFF

V gene: TRBV10-2
clone size: NA
J gene: TRBJ1-1
D gene: NA
CDR3 DNA: TGCGCCAGCAGTGAATTCTGGTGGGGGACCAACACTGAAGCTTTCTTT
CDR3 protein: CASSEFWWGTNTEAFF

V gene: TRBV4-1
clone size: NA
J gene: TRBJ1-1
D gene: NA
CDR3 DNA: TGCGCCAGCAGCCAAGAAACACCAGGGATCATGAACACTGAAGCTTTCTTT
CDR3 protein: CASSQETPGIMNTEAFF

V gene: TRBV2
clone size: NA
J gene: TRBJ1-2
D gene: NA
CDR3 DNA: TGTGCCAGCAGTGCCCCAGGGGCCGGGGGCTACACCTTC
CDR3 protein: CASSAPGAGGYTF

V gene: TRBV4-1
clone size: once
J gene: TRBJ1-2
D gene: NA
CDR3 DNA: TGCGCCAGCAGCCAAGTGGGCCCGAACTATGGCTACACCTTC
CDR3 protein: CASSQVGPNYGYTF

V gene: TRBV6-6
clone size: few
J gene: TRBJ2-6
D gene: TRBD1
CDR3 DNA: TGTGCCAGCAGTCGGAAAAGTAGGGGACAGACCTCTGGGGCCAACGTCCTGACTTTC
CDR3 protein: CASSRKSRGQTSGANVLTF

V gene: TRBV5-6
clone size: NA
J gene: TRBJ1-2
D gene: NA
CDR3 DNA: TGTGCCAGCAGCTTGGCCGGGACAAATGGCTACACCTTC
CDR3 protein: CASSLAGTNGYTF

V gene: TRBV21-1
clone size: NA
J gene: TRBJ2-3
D gene: NA
CDR3 DNA: TGTGCCAGCATCCCCTCCCGTGGTAGCGGGGACACAGATACGCAGTATTTT
CDR3 protein: CASIPSRGSGDTDTQYF

V gene: TRBV5-4
clone size: NA
J gene: TRBJ2-3
D gene: TRBD2
CDR3 DNA: TGTGCCAGCAGCACACGCGAGCGGGGGGGTCACAGAGATACGCAGTATTTT
CDR3 protein: CASSTRERGGHRDTQYF

V gene: TRBV6-4
clone size: NA
J gene: TRBJ2-1
D gene: NA
CDR3 DNA: TGTGCCAGCAGTGACGAACTAGCTGGCGAGCAGTTCTTC
CDR3 protein: CASSDELAGEQFF

V gene: TRBV23-1
clone size: NA
J gene: TRBJ2-6
D gene: NA
CDR3 DNA: TGCGCCAGCAGTCTCTCGACAGCCCAGAGAAGAGGGGCCAACGTCCTGACTTTC
CDR3 protein: CASSLSTAQRRGANVLTF